This T cell receptor (beta chain) was captured by sequencing in a study of OX40 agonist ivuxolimab in advanced cancers. Study-wide context: Three patients, one with hepatocellular carcinoma and two with cutaneous melanoma, achieved partial responses. Study-wide results and caveats: Doses of 0.1 to 3.0 mg/kg were accompanied by clonal expansion of CD4+ and CD8+ blood T cells by week 6. What antigens the expanded peripheral T cells recognized was never established.

The repertoire was sequenced with immunoSEQ multiplex PCR; TCRdb's copy has only in-frame clones and lacks some. This table has 40,000 to 55,000 clones, approximately 92% appearing once. Trimming pared 0 bases from V and 6 bases from J, leaving 12 bases between. CDR1 SGHRS and CDR2 YFSETQ come from the germline V gene. This CDR3 region has 15 residues. Worth noting for this clone: Its antigen is as yet unknown.

Sequencing used CD4+ or CD8+ T cells sorted from blood, obtained in a trial of the OX40 agonist ivuxolimab. V usage is TRBV5-1 and J usage is TRBJ2-2; TRBD2 is a possible D gene (6 bases). The sequence came from an adult with an advanced solid tumor such as melanoma, head and neck, liver or kidney cancer. This CDR3 reads CASSLDLGSPGELFF. The DNA for the CDR3 is TGCGCCAGCAGCTTGGATCTCGGGAGCCCCGGGGAGCTGTTTTTT.